Following are 22 T cell receptor beta chains from one sample sequenced in a study of identical twins. One entry per CDR3 protein results from TCRdb running MiXCR on the 5' RACE reads. This sample has 750,000 to 950,000 distinct CDR3 sequences, with around 12% found just once. These data also formed part of another study, on yellow fever vaccine responses in identical twins.

The specimen was PBMCs. These receptor sequences come from a woman in her late teens or twenties in good health.

This clonotype was counted a few times. This chain joins TRBV6-1 and TRBJ1-4; D is ambiguous. The CDR3 has 14 amino acids. V lost 7 bases and J lost 6, with 15 bases in between. Germline CDR1 MNHNS, CDR2 SASEGT. CDR3 nucleotide sequence: TGTGCCAGCATGAGTACCACCCTAGATGAAAAACTGTTTTTT. As protein: CASMSTTLDEKLFF.

The chain recombines TRBV27 with TRBJ2-1, with a tentative D call TRBD1 (6 bases). The CDR3 spans 18 residues. V gave up 3 bases and J gave up 4 bases, with 22 bases separating them. Germline values: CDR1 MNHEY, CDR2 SMNVEV (reference sequence). This chain's CDR3 is CASSFQHTGRYLYNEQFF. The CDR3, as DNA: TGTGCCAGCAGTTTCCAACACACAGGGCGCTACCTATACAATGAGCAGTTCTTC.

V and J are TRBV29-1 and TRBJ2-3; 10 nucleotides agree with TRBD1. Looked up from germline, CDR1 is SQVTM and CDR2 is ANQGSEA. The CDR3 sequence is 16 residues long. Losses at the gene ends were 1 base for V and 1 base for J; bases not matched to a gene: 5. CDR3 coding DNA: TGCAGCGTTGAAGGGGACAGGGGATTGGGCACAGATACGCAGTATTTT. It translates to CSVEGDRGLGTDTQYF.

The chain is built from TRBV20-1 and TRBJ1-4; TRBD1 agrees at 9 bases. Losses at the gene ends were 1 base for V and 8 bases for J; bases not matched to a gene: 8. This CDR3 has 15 amino acids. Germline-derived CDR1 and CDR2 are DFQATT and SNEGSKA (reference sequence). The CDR3 reads CSARGGQGSGEKLFF. The CDR3 coding sequence is TGCAGTGCTAGAGGGGGACAGGGTTCGGGGGAAAAACTGTTTTTT.

The chain joins TRBV12-3 or TRBV12-4 to TRBJ2-2; 8 positions match TRBD2. The CDR3 contains 17 residues. J lost 0 bases, V lost 6 bases, and 9 bases had no gene match. CDR3 nucleotides: TGTGCCAGCAGAGATGGACTAGCAGAAGCGAACACCGGGGAGCTGTTTTTT. Translation: CASRDGLAEANTGELFF.

This clonotype has at least ten counts. CDR3 amino acids: CSVVLGGPDEQFF. The CDR3 DNA is TGCAGCGTTGTCTTGGGAGGGCCCGATGAGCAGTTCTTC. The chain is built from TRBV29-1 and TRBJ2-1; 7 positions match TRBD2. The germline CDR1 and CDR2 sequences are SQVTM and ANQGSEA. This CDR3 spans 13 amino acids. The ends lost 4 bases at V and 8 bases at J; junction bases unmatched: 8.

The chain combines TRBV5-1 with TRBJ2-2; TRBD2 aligns across 8 bases. The junction had 9 bases not matched to a gene; V was cut back by 4 bases and J by 4 bases. Per the germline V gene, CDR1 is SGHRS and CDR2 is YFSETQ. This CDR3 has 16 amino acids. CDR3: CASSPRSGSGTGELFF. DNA of the CDR3: TGCGCCAGCAGCCCGAGAAGCGGGAGTGGCACCGGGGAGCTGTTTTTT.

The chain couples TRBV6-2 or TRBV6-3 to TRBJ1-1, with a possible D match to TRBD1 (5 bases). Looked up from germline, CDR1 is MNHEY and CDR2 is SVGEGT. Trimming removed 1 base at V and 4 bases at J, with 10 bases between. The CDR3 has 14 amino acids. The CDR3 DNA is TGTGCCAGCAGTTACTGGTGGGGGGGCACTGAAGCTTTCTTT. Translation gives CASSYWWGGTEAFF.

The rearrangement joins TRBV6-1 to TRBJ2-1; a possible D gene is TRBD1 (5 bases). The CDR3 spans 16 residues. In germline, CDR1 is MNHNS, CDR2 SASEGT. V lost 1 base and J lost 2, with 12 bases in between. CDR3 nucleotides: TGTGCCAGCAGTGAAGGACCAGGGTCCCCCTACAATGAGCAGTTCTTC. Its protein is CASSEGPGSPYNEQFF.

This clonotype was found a few times. The genes are TRBV20-1 and TRBJ2-7; a possible D gene is TRBD2 (6 bases). Germline V gene lookup returns CDR1 DFQATT and CDR2 SNEGSKA (reference sequence). V was cut by 1 base and J by 6 bases, with 13 bases left in between. This CDR3 region has 13 residues. This CDR3 reads CSARGQGLGEQYF. CDR3 coding DNA: TGCAGTGCTAGAGGGCAGGGACTCGGCGAGCAGTACTTC.

The chain links TRBV24-1 to TRBJ2-2, with 9 nucleotides matching TRBD1. V lost 6 bases to trimming and J lost 3 bases; unmatched junction nucleotides: 10. Germline V gene data show CDR1 as KGHDR and CDR2 as SFDVKD. The CDR3 runs to 17 residues. The CDR3 DNA follows: TGTGCCACCAGTCGAAGCCCAAGGACAGGGGACACCGGGGAGCTGTTTTTT. This gives the protein CATSRSPRTGDTGELFF.

This clonotype was found many times. The V and J genes are TRBV29-1 and TRBJ2-7; TRBD1 agrees at 7 bases. The CDR3 totals 13 residues. Germline V gene lookup returns CDR1 SQVTM and CDR2 ANQGSEA. Unmatched junction bases numbered 5, after V lost 5 bases and J lost 1 base. CDR3 loop: CSVKTGSSYEQYF. The CDR3 nucleotides read TGCAGCGTTAAGACAGGGTCGTCCTACGAGCAGTACTTC.

J is TRBJ2-4 and V is TRBV5-1; no clear D. V dropped 5 bases and J dropped 0 bases, with 9 bases sitting between them. Germline CDR1 and CDR2: SGHRS and YFSETQ. This CDR3 spans 14 amino acids. CDR3 protein: CASSPAGAKNIQYF. The CDR3 DNA reads as TGCGCCAGCAGTCCTGCTGGAGCCAAAAACATTCAGTACTTC.

This clonotype occurred a few times. The J gene is TRBJ2-1, the V gene TRBV20-1, with 9 bases aligning to TRBD1. Germline values: CDR1 DFQATT, CDR2 SNEGSKA (reference sequence). V shed 3 bases, J shed 4 bases, and the junction held 4 bases outside the gene matches. The CDR3 consists of 14 residues. The CDR3 loop reads CSASNRGRYNEQFF. Written as DNA, the CDR3 is TGCAGTGCTAGTAACAGGGGGCGTTACAATGAGCAGTTCTTC.

This clonotype was observed a handful of times. The V gene is TRBV5-1, the J gene TRBJ2-2; 11 nucleotides match TRBD2. The junction had 4 bases not matched to a gene; V was cut back by 4 bases and J by 5 bases. The CDR3 totals 15 residues. Per germline, CDR1 SGHRS and CDR2 YFSETQ. CDR3 sequence reads: CASSGASGRTGELFF. As DNA, the CDR3 is TGCGCCAGCAGCGGGGCTAGCGGGAGGACCGGGGAGCTGTTTTTT. The full variable domain, its missing parts supplied by reference TRBV5-1 and TRBJ2-2, is KAGVTQTPRYLIKTRGQQVTLSCSPISGHRSVSWYQQTPGQGLQFLFEYFSETQRNKGNFPGRFSGRQFSNSRSEMNVSTLELGDSALYLCASSGASGRTGELFFGEGSRLTVL.

This clonotype was counted only a few times. J is TRBJ2-1 and V is TRBV27; D is uncertain. This CDR3 spans 15 amino acids. Germline CDR1 is MNHEY and CDR2 is SMNVEV (reference sequence). Between the trimmed V and J ends, which lost 5 bases and 0 bases, there was a span of 11 bases. The CDR3 loop reads CASSARGLSYNEQFF. The CDR3 nucleotides are TGTGCCAGCAGTGCCCGAGGTCTCTCCTACAATGAGCAGTTCTTC.

The rearrangement links TRBV12-3 or TRBV12-4 to TRBJ2-1; 7 nucleotides agree with TRBD2. The ends lost 6 bases at V and 7 bases at J; junction bases unmatched: 6. The CDR3 consists of 13 residues. Written as DNA, the CDR3 is TGTGCCAGCAGGCCCTGGGGGGGGAATGAGCAGTTCTTC. Its protein is CASRPWGGNEQFF.

This clonotype has only a few counts. The chain carries TRBV2 and TRBJ1-1; D possibly corresponds to TRBD1 (5 bases). Germline CDR1 reads SNHLY; CDR2 reads FYNNEI. The CDR3 is made up of 14 amino acids. Trimming took 5 bases from V and 3 from J, leaving 13 bases between them. The DNA for the CDR3 is TGTGCCAGCAGTCCCCGCGGGGGTCACACTGAAGCTTTCTTT. Amino acids: CASSPRGGHTEAFF.

The genes are TRBV7-6 and TRBJ2-7, with 12 bases fitting TRBD2. Per the germline V gene, CDR1 is SGHVS and CDR2 is FNYEAQ. V lost 1 base and J lost 1; bases outside the gene matches: 8. The CDR3 totals 18 residues. The CDR3 DNA follows: TGTGCCAGCAGCTTAGATGGGACTAGCGGGCCTATATCCTACGAGCAGTACTTC. Its protein is CASSLDGTSGPISYEQYF.

This clonotype was seen a few times. The chain carries TRBV20-1 and TRBJ2-5; weak D call: TRBD1 (5 bases). Germline lookup yields CDR1 DFQATT and CDR2 SNEGSKA (reference sequence). V shed 3 bases and J shed 2 bases, with 25 bases lying between them. CDR3 length: 18 amino acids. The CDR3 sequence: CSARGREVFSLLQETQYF. The CDR3 DNA reads as TGCAGTGCTAGGGGGCGCGAGGTATTTTCCCTTTTACAAGAGACCCAGTACTTC.

This clonotype has a count of ten or more. The chain joins TRBV10-1 to TRBJ2-2, with 9 bases fitting TRBD1. The CDR3 runs 15 residues. Trimming at V came to 10 bases and at J to 4 bases, leaving 10 bases not matched to a gene. The germline CDR1 and CDR2 sequences are WNHNN and SYGVQD (reference sequence). The CDR3 loop reads CATNRGQRGTGELFF. CDR3 nucleotide sequence: TGCGCCACTAACAGGGGGCAACGGGGCACCGGGGAGCTGTTTTTT.

CDR3 coding DNA: TGTGCCAGCTGCACTCTAGGGCTAGCGGGGGCCAAAACCGGGGAGCTGTTTTTT. It specifies CASCTLGLAGAKTGELFF. The chain couples TRBV3-1 to TRBJ2-2, with 10 positions matching TRBD2. This CDR3 is 18 amino acids long. In germline, CDR1 is LGHDT, CDR2 YNNKEL (reference sequence). After removal of 8 bases from V and 5 bases from J, the junction contained 17 bases not matched to a gene.